These 4 T cell receptor beta chains originate from one sample sequenced in a study of CD8+CD57+ T cells in acquired aplastic anemia (dated 2018 in TCRdb). TCRdb lists the instrument as Illumina HiSeq 2000. Genomic DNA served as template for TCR beta VDJ combination and CDR3 sequence profiling. TCRdb reanalyzed the raw reads on its own, using fastp at Q25 for trimming and MiXCR for clone calling, and kept in-frame beta chains. Rows are unified per CDR3 protein, each entry keeping the most common DNA and genes. In all, the sample holds some 180,000 distinct CDR3 sequences, and roughly 65% of those were seen once. The top ten constitute about 42% of the sample. Flow cytometry had shown CD8+CD57+ cell expansion in the patients selected for sequencing. The sample consisted of sorted CD4+, CD8+, or CD8+CD57+ T cells (not recorded which) from PBMCs. Every receptor here comes from a human donor with aplastic anemia.

In its sample, this clonotype was seen many times. V gene TRBV7-3 combines with J gene TRBJ2-1, with 7 bases that match TRBD2. Germline CDR1 and CDR2: SGHTA and FQGTGA. V trimming: 5 bases; J trimming: 2 bases; junction bases outside the gene matches: 3. The CDR3 has 14 residues. The CDR3 loop is CASSPSGAYNEQFF. The CDR3 DNA sequence: TGTGCCAGCAGCCCCAGCGGGGCCTACAATGAGCAGTTCTTC.

The gene calls are TRBV2 and TRBJ1-2; D not certain. CDR1 and CDR2 from the germline V gene are SNHLY and FYNNEI. V was clipped by 0 bases and J by 1 base, with 9 bases between them. CDR3 length equals 15 residues. The CDR3 protein is CASSEATAFNYGYTF. DNA of the CDR3: TGTGCCAGCAGTGAAGCGACGGCGTTTAACTATGGCTACACCTTC.

The chain carries TRBV2 and TRBJ2-7; D perhaps matches TRBD1 (6 bases). The CDR3 length is 14 residues. CDR1 and CDR2 from the germline V gene are SNHLY and FYNNEI. The ends were cut back, 9 bases at V and 2 bases at J, with 17 bases in the middle. CDR3 amino acids: CASVNRDPPYEQYF. The DNA of the CDR3 is TGTGCCAGTGTTAACAGGGATCCCCCCTACGAGCAGTACTTC.

The rearrangement links TRBV7-9 to TRBJ2-3; weak D call: TRBD1 (7 bases). V was pared by 3 bases and J by 4 bases, with 14 bases between. CDR3 length: 15 amino acids. Germline assignment: CDR1 SEHNR and CDR2 FQNEAQ (reference sequence). CDR3 region: CASSFVQGGPDTQYF. DNA of the CDR3: TGTGCCAGCAGCTTCGTCCAGGGGGGTCCAGATACGCAGTATTTT.